A selection of T cell receptor beta chains follows, all from one sample in a study of cytomegalovirus exposure and HLA in healthy donors. Sequencing used immunoSEQ multiplex PCR; TCRdb keeps in-frame clones, though not all of them. The sample shows some 120,000 clones, 50% to 65% of them seen only once. Sequenced sample: PBMCs. The receptor source for this set is a woman aged 40 to 50 in good health and CMV-seropositive. CDR3s include the opening cysteine and the closing phenylalanine or tryptophan. A D gene is named only where the DNA matches it firmly. A clone size is listed for some rows: how often the clone was seen (once, few, many), or a class if it is expanded.

v_call,clone_size,d_call,j_call,cdr3_nt,cdr3_aa
TRBV4-2,-,TRBD1,TRBJ2-6,TGTGCCAGCAGCCAAGCTGGAGGGACAGGGTCACTCTCTGGGGCCAACGTCCTGACTTTC,CASSQAGGTGSLSGANVLTF
TRBV2,-,-,TRBJ1-3,TGTGCCAGCAGTGACGACAGCGACTTCTCTGGAAACACCATATATTTT,CASSDDSDFSGNTIYF
TRBV9,-,TRBD2,TRBJ2-1,TGTGCCAGCAGCGTAAAACTTACCGGGACTAGCGCTTCAAATCCTACCTACAATGAGCAGTTCTTC,CASSVKLTGTSASNPTYNEQFF
TRBV28,few,TRBD1,TRBJ2-5,TGTGCCAGCAGTCCCCCCGCAGGGGGTGAAGAGACCCAGTACTTC,CASSPPAGGEETQYF
TRBV19,-,TRBD1,TRBJ2-3,TGTGCCAGTAGTACGCGTCAGGGGGCAGATACGCAGTATTTT,CASSTRQGADTQYF
TRBV4-2,few,TRBD2,TRBJ2-1,TGTGCCAGCAGCCAAGTTCGGGAGGACAATGAGCAGTTCTTC,CASSQVREDNEQFF
TRBV7-2,-,TRBD2,TRBJ2-1,TGTGCCAGCAGCTTCTCTAGCGCCGGGGGGGAGCAGTTCTTC,CASSFSSAGGEQFF
TRBV4-2,few,TRBD1,TRBJ2-3,TGTGCCAGCAGCCAAGATGGGCCAGGGGGCGCAGATACGCAGTATTTT,CASSQDGPGGADTQYF
TRBV5-1,-,-,TRBJ2-7,TGCGCCAGCAGCTTGACAGAAGCCTACGAGCAGTACTTC,CASSLTEAYEQYF
TRBV19,-,-,TRBJ2-3,TGTGCCAGCCTAGGAGGGGATACGGATACGCAGTATTTT,CASLGGDTDTQYF
TRBV6-4,-,-,TRBJ2-1,TGTGCCAGCAGTGACTCGAAGGTCGGGACACCGAATTACAATGAGCAGTTCTTC,CASSDSKVGTPNYNEQFF
TRBV27,-,TRBD2,TRBJ2-7,TGTGCCAGCAGTTACTGGTCTAGCGGGAGGGGCGAGCAGTACTTC,CASSYWSSGRGEQYF
TRBV19,-,-,TRBJ2-7,TGTGCCAGTAGTCTCGGGAGTGTTTACGAGCAGTACTTC,CASSLGSVYEQYF
TRBV5-1,few,TRBD1,TRBJ2-7,TGCGCCAGCAGCAGAAGACAGGGCCTCTCCTACGAGCAGTACTTC,CASSRRQGLSYEQYF
TRBV7-9,-,-,TRBJ2-7,TGTGCCAGCAGCCCCAAAAACTCGAGGAGGCCTCCTTACGAGCAGTACTTC,CASSPKNSRRPPYEQYF
TRBV5-6,-,TRBD1,TRBJ1-5,TGTGCCAGCAGCTGGGGACAGAGCAATCAGCCCCAGCATTTT,CASSWGQSNQPQHF
TRBV7-9,-,-,TRBJ1-1,TGTGCCAGCGGCACTAGGGGGGGTAGCACTGAAGCTTTCTTT,CASGTRGGSTEAFF
TRBV7-2,few,TRBD1,TRBJ1-1,TGTGCCAGCAGCTTCGACAGGGGAAACACTGAAGCTTTCTTT,CASSFDRGNTEAFF
TRBV5-1,-,TRBD2,TRBJ2-7,TGCGCCAGCAGCTTGGACCCTAGCGGGAGAACCGAGCAGTACTTC,CASSLDPSGRTEQYF
TRBV29-1,-,-,TRBJ2-1,TGCAGCGTTGGAGACAGTTACAATGAGCAGTTCTTC,CSVGDSYNEQFF
TRBV6-1,-,-,TRBJ1-4,TGTGCCAGCAGTGAAGTACAGGGTGCAACTAATGAAAAACTGTTTTTT,CASSEVQGATNEKLFF
TRBV5-6,-,TRBD2,TRBJ2-7,TGTGCCAGCAGCTCCTTCATAGCGGGAGAGTATGACTTC,CASSSFIAGEYDF
TRBV6-5,-,-,TRBJ2-7,TGTGCCAGCAGTTTTAGCGGAGGAACCTACGAGCAGTACTTC,CASSFSGGTYEQYF
TRBV4-3,once,-,TRBJ2-7,TGCGCCAGCAGCCAAGATGCTAGCACTAGCTACGAGCAGTACTTC,CASSQDASTSYEQYF
TRBV2,-,-,TRBJ2-7,TGTGCCAGCAGGGAAGACACAGGGACCGAGCAGTACTTC,CASREDTGTEQYF
TRBV7-3,-,TRBD1,TRBJ1-1,TGTGCCAGCAGACGGGACAGGGCGAACACTGAAGCTTTCTTT,CASRRDRANTEAFF
TRBV5-4,once,-,TRBJ2-7,TGTGCCAGCAGCACCTCTGGGCGGGTCACCTACGAGCAGTACTTC,CASSTSGRVTYEQYF
TRBV27,-,-,TRBJ2-3,TGTGCCAGCAGTCTAAAACCGTACACAGATACGCAGTATTTT,CASSLKPYTDTQYF
TRBV20-1,few,-,TRBJ2-5,TGCAGTGGACAACACCAAGAGACCCAGTACTTC,CSGQHQETQYF
TRBV7-2,few,TRBD2,TRBJ2-5,TGTGCCAGCAGCTTATTCGCGGGAGGAGGAGAGACCCAGTACTTC,CASSLFAGGGETQYF
TRBV15,once,TRBD1,TRBJ2-5,TGTGCCACCAGCGGCACCTGGGACAGGCAAGAGACCCAGTACTTC,CATSGTWDRQETQYF
TRBV7-9,-,-,TRBJ2-7,TGTGCCAGCAGCTCAAATGCCTTAGCCGTGTACTTC,CASSSNALAVYF
TRBV7-8,-,TRBD1,TRBJ1-5,TGTGCCAGCAGCCTCAGGGGGGTTGCTCAGCCCCAGCATTTT,CASSLRGVAQPQHF
TRBV6-5,-,-,TRBJ1-1,TGTGCCACCGAGAGGGGGAGGGGCAGTGACACTGAAGCTTTCTTT,CATERGRGSDTEAFF
TRBV5-1,-,TRBD2,TRBJ2-1,TGCGCCAGCAGCTTCCTCAAGGGACTAGCGGGAGAAGTCAATGAGCAGTTCTTC,CASSFLKGLAGEVNEQFF
TRBV6-4,-,TRBD2,TRBJ2-1,TGTGCCAGCAGTGACCATAGCGGGAGAGGTTACAATGAGCAGTTCTTC,CASSDHSGRGYNEQFF
TRBV2,-,TRBD1,TRBJ2-3,TGTGCCAGCAGGGGACAGCGGTCAGATACGCAGTATTTT,CASRGQRSDTQYF